Below, 29 T cell receptor beta chains from the same sample are listed, as sequenced in a study of cytomegalovirus exposure and HLA in healthy donors. In the PCR, 60 Vbeta and 13 Jbeta primers were used. Method: immunoSEQ multiplex PCR; TCRdb's copy keeps in-frame clones and lacks some. The sample holds some 60,000 clones, under 80% seen once. The material sequenced was PBMCs. These receptors came from a woman aged 25 to 39 in good health and CMV-seronegative.

This clone was seen more than once but under ten times. The gene calls are TRBV4-3 and TRBJ1-2; 10 bases map to TRBD1. The length of the CDR3 is 14 residues. V was clipped by 5 bases and J by 3 bases; unmatched bases: 3. Germline loops: CDR1 LGHNA, CDR2 YSLEER. CDR3 DNA: TGCGCCAGCAGCAAAGGACAGGGGGACTATGGCTACACCTTC. Translated: CASSKGQGDYGYTF.

This chain links TRBV7-9 with TRBJ2-4; D uncertain. V dropped 1 base and J dropped 4 bases, with 5 bases sitting between them. Germline V lookup: CDR1 SEHNR, CDR2 FQNEAQ (reference sequence). The CDR3 runs 13 residues. The CDR3 DNA follows: TGTGCCAGCAGCTTAGGTAGTAAAAACATTCAGTACTTC. This gives the protein CASSLGSKNIQYF.

This rearrangement joins TRBV21-1 to TRBJ2-7; TRBD1, as called in the table, went unchecked against the DNA. TRBV21-1 is a pseudogene locus. The CDR3 loop spans 14 amino acids. CDR3: CASSRQGTPDEQYF. In DNA, the CDR3 is TGTGCCAGCAGCCGACAGGGGACCCCTGACGAGCAGTACTTC.

The chain recombines TRBV9 with TRBJ2-3, with D hard to call. Germline CDR1 reads SGDLS; CDR2 reads YYNGEE. The length of the CDR3 is 13 residues. The V end was cut by 4 bases, the J end by 7 bases, with 13 bases between. CDR3 loop: CASSIRVGNTQYF. In DNA, the CDR3 is TGTGCCAGCAGCATCCGCGTTGGTAATACGCAGTATTTT.

This chain links TRBV30 with TRBJ2-4; a possible D gene is TRBD2 (5 bases). V was cut by 2 bases and J by 8 bases, with 7 bases left in between. Looked up from germline, CDR1 is GTSNPN and CDR2 is SVGIG (reference sequence). This CDR3 contains 11 residues. The CDR3 DNA reads as TGTGCCTGGAGTCCCGGGGACATTCAGTACTTC. Its translation: CAWSPGDIQYF.

The V call is TRBV10-3, the J call TRBJ2-3; 12 nucleotides agree with TRBD2. V dropped 5 bases and J dropped 2; count of bases not matched to a gene: 11. CDR1 is ENHRY and CDR2 is SYGVKD in the germline V gene. The CDR3 is 18 amino acids. The CDR3: CAISSVILAGGPTDTQYF. The CDR3 DNA follows: TGTGCCATCAGTTCAGTTATACTAGCGGGAGGACCCACAGATACGCAGTATTTT.

The chain employs TRBV5-1 and TRBJ2-3; D is unresolved. V was shortened by 4 bases and J by 2 bases, with 14 bases between the two germline ends. The germline gives CDR1 SGHRS, CDR2 YFSETQ. The CDR3 has 15 amino acids. CDR3 loop: CASSPLPGFTDTQYF. CDR3 sequence (DNA): TGCGCCAGCAGCCCGCTACCCGGGTTCACAGATACGCAGTATTTT.

This rearrangement joins TRBV5-4 to TRBJ2-5; 7 bases fit TRBD2. J was trimmed by 4 bases and V by 0 bases; bases with no gene match: 6. Germline V lookup: CDR1 SGHNT, CDR2 YYREEE (reference sequence). This CDR3 contains 15 residues. CDR3 region: CASSLAPLAVETQYF. Here the CDR3 DNA reads TGTGCCAGCAGCTTGGCCCCCCTAGCGGTAGAGACCCAGTACTTC.

The chain couples TRBV19 to TRBJ2-1; D is perhaps TRBD1 (6 bases). The V gene lost 6 bases and the J gene lost 8 bases, with 11 bases spanning the gap. This CDR3 spans 12 amino acids. Germline V gene sequence: CDR1 LNHDA, CDR2 SQIVND (reference sequence). The DNA for the CDR3 is TGTGCCAGTAGCCCCCCAGGGGATGAGCAGTTCTTC. It translates to CASSPPGDEQFF.

V is TRBV11-3 and J is TRBJ2-1, with 9 bases identical to TRBD2. The germline V gene has CDR1 SGHNT and CDR2 YENEEA. This CDR3 is 14 amino acids long. Unmatched junction bases numbered 4, after V lost 4 bases and J lost 6 bases. The CDR3 is CASSSSTSGNEQFF. The CDR3 DNA sequence: TGTGCCAGCAGCTCGTCGACTAGCGGCAATGAGCAGTTCTTC.

The chain combines TRBV5-6 with TRBJ2-1; 12 bases are shared with TRBD1. The CDR3 extends over 16 amino acids. The V and J ends lost 2 bases and 8 bases, in that order; junction bases with no gene match: 8. Looked up from germline, CDR1 is SGHDT and CDR2 is YYEEEE. DNA of the CDR3: TGTGCCAGCAGCTTCCCGGGACAGGGGGCCTTGGATGAGCAGTTCTTC. It encodes CASSFPGQGALDEQFF.

The chain carries TRBV28 and TRBJ2-1; TRBD2 agrees at 10 bases. This CDR3 region has 14 residues. Trimming removed 5 bases from V and 12 bases from J; junction bases left unmatched: 10. Germline loops: CDR1 MDHEN, CDR2 SYDVKM. This chain's CDR3 is CASSLTSGTWLQFF. CDR3 nucleotide sequence: TGTGCCAGCAGTCTCACTAGCGGGACTTGGTTGCAGTTCTTC.

This CDR3 reads CAWSVLQATEAFF. CDR3 nucleotide sequence: TGTGCCTGGAGTGTATTACAGGCGACTGAAGCTTTCTTT. V and J are TRBV30 and TRBJ1-1, with D possibly matching TRBD1 (5 bases). Germline V lookup: CDR1 GTSNPN, CDR2 SVGIG (reference sequence). The ends were cut back, 0 bases at V and 5 bases at J, with 10 bases in the middle. This CDR3 is built from 13 residues.

The gene calls are TRBV7-2 and TRBJ2-7, with 13 nucleotides matching TRBD2. The CDR3 consists of 17 residues. Germline-derived CDR1 and CDR2 are SGHTA and FQGNSA. V lost 3 bases, J lost 1 base, and 6 bases stayed unmatched. The CDR3 DNA sequence: TGTGCCAGCAGCTTTGGACTAGCGGGAGTCGGATCCTACGAGCAGTACTTC. Its protein product is CASSFGLAGVGSYEQYF.

This clone is a singleton in its sample. V usage is TRBV4-3 and J usage is TRBJ2-3; tentative D call: TRBD2 (5 bases). This CDR3 contains 17 residues. V lost 2 bases and J lost 3, with 18 bases in between. Looked up from germline, CDR1 is LGHNA and CDR2 is YSLEER. The CDR3 sequence is CASSQLSRVWGTDTQYF. The CDR3 coding sequence is TGCGCCAGCAGCCAACTCTCGCGGGTGTGGGGTACAGATACGCAGTATTTT.

This sequence joins TRBV2 and TRBJ2-5, with TRBD2 identical over 8 bases. Germline V CDR1 and CDR2: SNHLY, FYNNEI. Trimming cost V 3 bases and J 3 bases; bases outside gene matches: 9. The CDR3 sequence is 16 residues long. In nucleotides, the CDR3 is TGTGCCAGCAGTGACCGCTTTAGCGGGATAGAAGAGACCCAGTACTTC. Translated: CASSDRFSGIEETQYF.

This clone has just one count. The chain recombines TRBV5-6 with TRBJ2-5; 8 bases agree with TRBD1. In germline, CDR1 is SGHDT, CDR2 YYEEEE. The CDR3 sequence is 15 residues long. V lost 3 bases, J lost 2 bases, and 6 bases stayed unmatched. The CDR3 loop reads CASSWTGLTQETQYF. CDR3 bases: TGTGCCAGCAGCTGGACAGGGCTCACTCAAGAGACCCAGTACTTC.

J is TRBJ1-6 and V is TRBV6-6, with unresolved D. Germline-derived CDR1 and CDR2 are MNHNY and SVGAGI (reference sequence). The CDR3 length is 15 residues. V gave up 2 bases and J gave up 7 bases, with 12 bases separating them. The CDR3 region has the DNA TGTGCCAGCAGTTACGCGGAGGTGGGAAATTCACCCCTCCACTTT. Its translation is CASSYAEVGNSPLHF.

The gene calls are TRBV7-8 and TRBJ1-1; D remains unclear. From germline, CDR1 is SGHVS and CDR2 FQNEAQ. CDR3 length: 11 amino acids. V lost 7 bases and J 2 bases, leaving 5 bases between the germline ends. The chain's CDR3 is CASTQNTEAFF. CDR3 coding DNA: TGTGCCAGCACCCAAAACACTGAAGCTTTCTTT.

The rearrangement joins TRBV7-8 to TRBJ2-1, with TRBD2 matching 11 bases. The CDR3 contains 21 residues. The V and J ends lost 2 bases and 0 bases, in that order; junction bases with no gene match: 15. Germline assignment: CDR1 SGHVS and CDR2 FQNEAQ. CDR3 in DNA: TGTGCCAGCAGCTTAAAAGGTCCTAGCGGGAGGATAGGCAGCTCCTACAATGAGCAGTTCTTC. Translating gives CASSLKGPSGRIGSSYNEQFF.

This clone was counted only a few times. The chain recombines TRBV6-6 with TRBJ1-3, with D maybe TRBD1 (5 bases). Germline assignment: CDR1 MNHNY and CDR2 SVGAGI (reference sequence). Trimming took off 2 bases at V and 0 bases at J, with 8 bases between the two ends. CDR3 length equals 15 residues. The CDR3 DNA reads TGTGCCAGCAGTTACGACAGTCCCTCTGGAAACACCATATATTTT. Amino acids: CASSYDSPSGNTIYF.

In its sample, this clone was seen a few times. This rearrangement joins TRBV5-1 to TRBJ1-2, with 8 bases matching TRBD1. CDR1 and CDR2 (germline): SGHRS, YFSETQ. The V and J ends lost 0 bases and 8 bases, in that order; junction bases with no gene match: 6. CDR3 size: 14 residues. The CDR3: CASSLETGASGYTF. CDR3 DNA: TGCGCCAGCAGCTTGGAGACAGGGGCCTCGGGCTACACCTTC. Full variable domain (outside the CDR3, taken from reference TRBV5-1 and TRBJ1-2): KAGVTQTPRYLIKTRGQQVTLSCSPISGHRSVSWYQQTPGQGLQFLFEYFSETQRNKGNFPGRFSGRQFSNSRSEMNVSTLELGDSALYLCASSLETGASGYTFGSGTRLTVV.

The chain recombines TRBV5-8 with TRBJ1-2; D unresolved. The CDR3 consists of 15 residues. V dropped 0 bases and J dropped 5 bases, with 14 bases sitting between them. Looked up from germline, CDR1 is SGHTS and CDR2 is YDEGEE. The CDR3 loop is CASSLDPGLDYGYTF. The CDR3 DNA is TGTGCCAGCAGCTTGGATCCAGGCCTTGATTATGGCTACACCTTC.

This rearrangement joins TRBV5-1 to TRBJ1-2, with D unclear. V was cut by 0 bases and J by 4 bases, with 10 bases left in between. The CDR3 consists of 14 residues. In germline, CDR1 is SGHRS, CDR2 YFSETQ. The CDR3 DNA sequence: TGCGCCAGCAGCTTGGAATTAGCCGTCTATGGCTACACCTTC. This codes for CASSLELAVYGYTF. Variable domain in full (rest from reference TRBV5-1 and TRBJ1-2): KAGVTQTPRYLIKTRGQQVTLSCSPISGHRSVSWYQQTPGQGLQFLFEYFSETQRNKGNFPGRFSGRQFSNSRSEMNVSTLELGDSALYLCASSLELAVYGYTFGSGTRLTVV.

V and J are TRBV5-6 and TRBJ2-3; 8 nucleotides match TRBD2. Germline values: CDR1 SGHDT, CDR2 YYEEEE. Germline trimming cut 5 bases from V and 6 bases from J; bases unmatched to any gene: 8. The CDR3 sequence is 14 residues long. CDR3 coding DNA: TGTGCCAGCAGTGACAGCGGGAGTTGGGATACGCAGTATTTT. It translates to CASSDSGSWDTQYF.

The rearrangement joins TRBV5-1 to TRBJ2-2, with 7 bases matching TRBD1. The V gene end was trimmed by 0 bases and the J gene end by 6 bases; junction bases not matched to a gene: 2. The CDR3 has 14 amino acids. Germline-derived CDR1 and CDR2 are SGHRS and YFSETQ. CDR3 nucleotide sequence: TGCGCCAGCAGCTTGGGGCAGGGGGCCGGGGAGCTGTTTTTT. The encoded protein is CASSLGQGAGELFF.

This clone was seen just once. The chain employs TRBV19 and TRBJ2-6; 7 bases align to TRBD1. There are 15 residues in the CDR3. The germline V gene encodes CDR1 LNHDA and CDR2 SQIVND (reference sequence). Trimming at V came to 5 bases and at J to 2 bases, leaving 3 bases not matched to a gene. The DNA of the CDR3 is TGTGCCAGTAGTCCTACAGGGGCTGGGGCCAACGTCCTGACTTTC. This sequence encodes CASSPTGAGANVLTF.

This clone was detected only once. The rearrangement joins TRBV9 to TRBJ2-5; D perhaps matches TRBD2 (5 bases). The J call may be in error: the DNA end matches TRBJ2-7 better. This CDR3 is built from 15 residues. Germline V gives CDR1 SGDLS, CDR2 YYNGEE. Here the CDR3 reads CASSVGGLTPYEQYF. Written as DNA, the CDR3 is TGTGCCAGCAGCGTAGGAGGGCTTACGCCTTACGAGCAGTACTTC.

The chain carries TRBV10-3 and TRBJ2-7; TRBD2 might be the D (6 bases). V was pared by 10 bases and J by 6 bases, with 16 bases between. CDR3 length: 12 residues. The germline V gene encodes CDR1 ENHRY and CDR2 SYGVKD. The CDR3, as DNA: TGTGCCACCGAGGGGCGGAGGGGCGAGCAGTACGTC. Translation: CATEGRRGEQYV.